The 16 T cell receptor beta chains below were found in one sample sequenced in a study of blood T cell repertoires in COVID-19. Assay used: immunoSEQ multiplex PCR; TCRdb lists only in-frame clones, some missing. The sample has more than 85,000 clones, approximately 82% seen once. Sequencing input: peripheral blood. The origin of the receptors is a man aged 55 to 69 with active or convalescent COVID-19.

The chain is built from TRBV6-5 and TRBJ2-7, with 11 nucleotides matching TRBD2. The CDR3 has 13 residues. The J segment lost 4 bases and the V segment lost 5 bases, leaving 1 base of the junction unmatched. Germline-derived CDR1 and CDR2 are MNHEY and SVGAGI. CDR3 bases: TGTGCCAGCAGTAGGACTAGCGGGTACGAGCAGTACGTC. Protein: CASSRTSGYEQYV.

This sequence joins TRBV11-3 and TRBJ2-1; D gene unclear. CDR3 length: 13 residues. V was clipped by 7 bases and J by 10 bases, with 17 bases between them. CDR1 SGHNT and CDR2 YENEEA come from the germline V gene. The CDR3 loop reads CASNPSARGEQFF. In DNA form, the CDR3 reads TGTGCCAGCAACCCGAGCGCGCGTGGAGAGCAGTTCTTC.

The chain joins TRBV28 to TRBJ1-1, with TRBD1 matching over 7 bases. Germline V gene lookup returns CDR1 MDHEN and CDR2 SYDVKM. The CDR3 runs 13 residues. V trimming: 8 bases; J trimming: 0 bases; junction bases outside the gene matches: 3. In DNA, the CDR3 is TGTGCCAGCCGGGACAGCATGAACACTGAAGCTTTCTTT. This translates into CASRDSMNTEAFF.

This sequence joins TRBV12-5 and TRBJ1-1; D is perhaps TRBD1 (6 bases). From germline, CDR1 is LGHNT and CDR2 FRNRAP. The CDR3 runs to 15 residues. The V end lost 0 bases, the J end lost 0 bases, and 8 bases lay between the germline ends. CDR3 in DNA: TGTGCTAGTGGTTTGGTATCAGGGGTGAACACTGAAGCTTTCTTT. Encoded protein: CASGLVSGVNTEAFF.

This clone was picked up a small number of times. The chain joins TRBV9 to TRBJ2-3; 11 nucleotides match TRBD2. The CDR3 totals 18 residues. Germline CDR1 and CDR2: SGDLS and YYNGEE. The junction had 11 bases not matched to a gene; V was cut back by 0 bases and J by 5 bases. The CDR3 sequence is CASSVATSSGGRGDTQYF. The CDR3 DNA follows: TGTGCCAGCAGCGTAGCTACGTCTAGCGGGGGGAGGGGAGATACGCAGTATTTT.

The DNA of the CDR3 is TGTGCCTGGCTTACACAGGGGAACTATGGCTACACCTTC. As protein: CAWLTQGNYGYTF. V and J are TRBV30 and TRBJ1-2, with 7 bases identical to TRBD1. The germline V gene has CDR1 GTSNPN and CDR2 SVGIG (reference sequence). The J segment lost 2 bases and the V segment lost 5 bases, leaving 5 bases of the junction unmatched. The CDR3 spans 13 residues.

V usage is TRBV5-1 and J usage is TRBJ2-6, with TRBD1 matching over 9 bases. Germline-derived CDR1 and CDR2 are SGHRS and YFSETQ. The V gene end was trimmed by 4 bases and the J gene end by 2 bases; junction bases not matched to a gene: 4. This CDR3 is 16 amino acids long. In DNA form, the CDR3 reads TGCGCCAGCAGCGCTACAGGGGGCGCTGGGGCCAACGTCCTGACTTTC. Residues: CASSATGGAGANVLTF.

This clone has only a few counts. CDR3 nucleotides: TGTGCCAGCAGCTTTGGGGACAGGGAAGAGACCCAGTACTTC. Translating gives CASSFGDREETQYF. This chain uses TRBV5-4 with TRBJ2-5; TRBD1 matches at 9 bases. The CDR3 runs 14 residues. V shed 2 bases and J 3 bases; nucleotides not matched to a gene: 2. Per germline, CDR1 SGHNT and CDR2 YYREEE (reference sequence).

This clone came up once. This chain connects TRBV7-9 to TRBJ2-7; 9 nucleotides line up with TRBD2. The CDR3 is made up of 15 amino acids. CDR1 is SEHNR and CDR2 is FQNEAQ in the germline V gene (reference sequence). J was trimmed by 7 bases and V by 5 bases; bases with no gene match: 12. The CDR3 DNA follows: TGTGCCAGCAGCCGAGGATTAGCGGGAGCCCGAGAGCAGTACTTC. As protein: CASSRGLAGAREQYF.

The V and J genes are TRBV30 and TRBJ1-6; D remains ambiguous. The germline gives CDR1 GTSNPN, CDR2 SVGIG (reference sequence). The CDR3 runs 14 residues. The V end was cut by 0 bases, the J end by 5 bases, with 8 bases between. CDR3 coding DNA: TGTGCCTGGAGTGTGTCCGCTAATAATTCACCCCTCCACTTT. It translates to CAWSVSANNSPLHF.

This chain connects TRBV4-1 to TRBJ1-3; 9 positions agree with TRBD1. Trimming cost V 3 bases and J 7 bases; bases outside gene matches: 10. The CDR3 spans 16 residues. Germline V gene sequence: CDR1 MGHRA, CDR2 YSYEKL. For the CDR3, the DNA is TGCGCCAGCAGCCACCTCCTGGGACAGGGCGGCAACACCATATATTTT. Translating gives CASSHLLGQGGNTIYF.

This clone is a singleton in its sample. The chain combines TRBV19 with TRBJ1-1, with TRBD1 as a possible D gene (6 bases). V lost 6 bases and J lost 1, with 18 bases in between. This CDR3 spans 16 amino acids. CDR1 is LNHDA and CDR2 is SQIVND in the germline V gene (reference sequence). Here the CDR3 reads CASSLLGGPRNTEAFF. The CDR3 coding sequence is TGTGCCAGTAGCCTTCTGGGGGGGCCACGGAACACTGAAGCTTTCTTT.

This chain connects TRBV19 to TRBJ2-2; weak D call: TRBD1 (5 bases). V was clipped by 5 bases and J by 6 bases, with 7 bases between them. In germline, CDR1 is LNHDA, CDR2 SQIVND (reference sequence). The CDR3 loop spans 12 amino acids. The CDR3 is CASSARAGELFF. CDR3 coding DNA: TGTGCCAGTAGTGCCAGGGCCGGGGAGCTGTTTTTT.

The V and J genes are TRBV5-1 and TRBJ2-1; D call uncertain. Trimming removed 0 bases from V and 3 bases from J, with 13 bases in between. Looked up from germline, CDR1 is SGHRS and CDR2 is YFSETQ. The CDR3 is made up of 16 amino acids. The CDR3 DNA reads TGCGCCAGCAGCTTGGGCGGAGTTGGCTTCTACAATGAGCAGTTCTTC. This encodes CASSLGGVGFYNEQFF.

The chain couples TRBV18 to TRBJ1-1; D not certain. V was trimmed by 8 bases and J by 5 bases, leaving 21 bases between them. This CDR3 is 15 amino acids long. Per the germline V gene, CDR1 is KGHSH and CDR2 is LQKENI. The CDR3 reads CASTTGIKGRTEAFF. The CDR3 DNA is TGTGCCAGCACGACCGGGATCAAGGGTAGGACTGAAGCTTTCTTT.

The rearrangement uses TRBV18 and TRBJ1-4, with TRBD1 as a possible D gene (5 bases). Germline CDR1 reads KGHSH; CDR2 reads LQKENI. The CDR3 consists of 15 residues. V lost 1 base to trimming and J lost 0 bases, with 6 bases between them. CDR3 protein: CASSPRRATNEKLFF. The CDR3 coding sequence is TGTGCCAGCTCACCACGCAGGGCAACTAATGAAAAACTGTTTTTT. The variable domain in full, with the rest retrieved from reference TRBV18 and TRBJ1-4, is NAGVMQNPRHLVRRRGQEARLRCSPMKGHSHVYWYRQLPEEGLKFMVYLQKENIIDESGMPKERFSAEFPKEGPSILRIQQVVRGDSAAYFCASSPRRATNEKLFFGSGTQLSVL.